This is a list of T cell receptor beta chains from one sample in a study of T cell clonotyping in hematopoietic cell transplantation. TCRdb keeps only in-frame clones here, not all; method: immunoSEQ multiplex PCR. The data hold some 18,000 clones, with roughly 88% observed a single time. Here the sequenced sample was peripheral blood mononuclear cells, taken before stem cell transplant. The receptors come from a man aged 50-59 years with acute myeloid leukemia. Some clones in this sample may be carry-over from other donors' samples. CDR3s include the opening cysteine and the closing phenylalanine or tryptophan.

j_call,v_call,cdr3_aa
TRBJ2-1,TRBV19,CASTYTSGGAGEQFF
TRBJ2-3,TRBV27,CASSLSRQSPSTDTQYF
TRBJ1-2,TRBV27,CASSPRSRQYGYTF
TRBJ2-1,TRBV4-1,CASSRQGNEQFF
TRBJ2-7,TRBV5-6,CASHSPHTRDRDGSGQYF
TRBJ1-6,TRBV5-8,CASSQILGSYNSPLHF
TRBJ1-2,TRBV5-1,CASSLSPNRGRGYGYTF
TRBJ1-1,TRBV5-5,CASSPLGVNTEAFF
TRBJ2-3,TRBV19,CASSRGGQYISRTDTQYF
TRBJ2-7,TRBV4-1,CASRGLAGGHEQYF
TRBJ2-7,TRBV11-2,CASSLWGRDEQYF
TRBJ2-5,TRBV30,CAWSVSRSSQYF
TRBJ2-2,TRBV4-2,CASSRTGGAANTGELFF
TRBJ1-1,TRBV28,CASSLGPGGSEAFF
TRBJ2-7,TRBV7-9,CASRPTWSDRGYEQYF
TRBJ2-1,TRBV7-2,CASSSGTGRGAEQFF
TRBJ2-3,TRBV7-8,CASSPTTSGGKPDTQYF
TRBJ1-5,TRBV2,CASSAVRANQPQHF
TRBJ1-5,TRBV18,CASSPDRANQPQHF
TRBJ1-4,TRBV7-2,CASTTMGGANEKLFF
TRBJ2-1,TRBV6-5,CASSHLGNNEQFF
TRBJ1-6,TRBV7-9,CASSLGQRGSPLHF